The table lists the clone carrying this TCR beta chain with a few counts. TCRdb re-analysed the 5' RACE reads in MiXCR, keeping a single row per CDR3 protein. The sample records about 82,000 distinct CDR3 sequences, less than 15% being singletons. The source of the sample is a study of T-cell memory formation after mild COVID-19. Germline V CDR1 and CDR2: LGHDT, YNNKEL (reference sequence). This CDR3 is 14 amino acids long. Trimming shortened V by 0 bases and J by 0 bases, and 6 bases separated the two germline ends. The rearrangement joins TRBV3-1 to TRBJ2-7; D is unresolved. This clonotype was obtained from an adult woman who had mild COVID-19 (a few samples of this study predate the infection). Cell type and time point are not known. What was sequenced was PBMCs or a T cell subset sorted from them (not recorded which). CDR3 loop: CASSQDLASYEQYF. For the CDR3, the DNA is TGTGCCAGCAGCCAAGATCTGGCCTCCTACGAGCAGTACTTC.